Sequencing of this T cell receptor beta chain was carried out in a study of lymphopenia after photon versus proton radiotherapy. TCRdb's table, derived via immunoSEQ multiplex PCR, lists solely in-frame clones and lacks some. The sample lists some 45,000 clones, around 83% occurring once. V lost 0 bases, J lost 2 bases, and 21 bases lay in between. Germline V gene lookup returns CDR1 SGDLS and CDR2 YYNGEE. The CDR3 consists of 18 residues. The chain employs TRBV9 and TRBJ2-7; D is perhaps TRBD2 (5 bases). This sample comprised peripheral blood, obtained from a patient treated with proton-based radiotherapy. This TCR came from a woman in her seventies with pancreatic cancer. The CDR3 sequence: CASSVGSGAAGPPYEQYF. DNA of the CDR3: TGTGCCAGCAGCGTAGGGAGTGGTGCGGCGGGTCCCCCCTACGAGCAGTACTTC.